Listed here are 21 T cell receptor beta chains from one sample, sequenced in a study of cytomegalovirus exposure and HLA in healthy donors. Produced via immunoSEQ multiplex PCR; TCRdb's table is partial and in-frame only. The table shows roughly 65,000 clones, with 85% to 95% occurring only once. Sequences were obtained from PBMCs. The receptors here all came from a man aged 18 to 30 in good health and CMV-seropositive.

This chain's CDR3 is CASSSTTRRDSYNEQFF. As DNA, the CDR3 is TGTGCCAGCAGCTCCACCACCAGGAGGGACTCCTACAATGAGCAGTTCTTC. This chain connects TRBV7-9 to TRBJ2-1; perhaps TRBD2 as D (6 bases). Trimming cost V 4 bases and J 0 bases, with 16 bases left between them. The germline CDR1 and CDR2 sequences are SEHNR and FQNEAQ (reference sequence). CDR3 length equals 17 residues.

The chain employs TRBV28 and TRBJ2-3, with 7 bases that match TRBD2. Trimming cost V 7 bases and J 5 bases; bases outside gene matches: 15. CDR3 length equals 16 residues. Germline V gives CDR1 MDHEN, CDR2 SYDVKM. The CDR3 reads CASMGERDPQGDTQYF. The DNA of the CDR3 is TGTGCCAGCATGGGGGAGCGGGACCCTCAAGGAGATACGCAGTATTTT. The full variable domain, in which reference TRBV28 and TRBJ2-3 provide the parts outside the CDR3, is DVKVTQSSRYLVKRTGEKVFLECVQDMDHENMFWYRQDPGLGLRLIYFSYDVKMKEKGDIPEGYSVSREKKERFSLILESASTNQTSMYLCASMGERDPQGDTQYFGPGTRLTVL.

The chain recombines TRBV6-1 with TRBJ2-1, with TRBD2 matching 8 bases. The germline CDR1 and CDR2 sequences are MNHNS and SASEGT. The trim removed 6 bases at V and 7 bases at J, leaving 11 bases unmatched. The CDR3 length is 15 residues. The DNA of the CDR3 is TGTGCCAGCAGAACAGGGACTAGTCGTGCGAATGAGCAGTTCTTC. Translated: CASRTGTSRANEQFF.

V usage is TRBV28 and J usage is TRBJ1-1; TRBD1 is a possible D gene (5 bases). Germline CDR1 and CDR2: MDHEN and SYDVKM. V lost 5 bases and J 0 bases, leaving 16 bases between the germline ends. This CDR3 has 16 amino acids. This CDR3 reads CASSPQYQGLNTEAFF. The CDR3 nucleotides read TGTGCCAGCAGTCCTCAATACCAGGGTTTGAACACTGAAGCTTTCTTT.

V gene TRBV5-1 combines with J gene TRBJ2-3; D possibly corresponds to TRBD2 (5 bases). Trimming took 3 bases from V and 3 from J, leaving 20 bases between them. Germline loops: CDR1 SGHRS, CDR2 YFSETQ. The length of the CDR3 is 17 residues. The CDR3 region is CASSSPPSEAVTDTQYF. As DNA, the CDR3 is TGCGCCAGCAGCTCCCCTCCTAGTGAAGCGGTGACAGATACGCAGTATTTT. The full variable domain, rest sourced from reference TRBV5-1 and TRBJ2-3, is KAGVTQTPRYLIKTRGQQVTLSCSPISGHRSVSWYQQTPGQGLQFLFEYFSETQRNKGNFPGRFSGRQFSNSRSEMNVSTLELGDSALYLCASSSPPSEAVTDTQYFGPGTRLTVL.

The rearrangement links TRBV5-4 to TRBJ2-1, with D perhaps TRBD2 (6 bases). Trimming shortened V by 4 bases and J by 5 bases, and 25 bases separated the two germline ends. CDR1 and CDR2 from the germline V gene are SGHNT and YYREEE (reference sequence). There are 18 residues in the CDR3. The CDR3 sequence is CASSTASGGPGLNNEQFF. The CDR3 DNA is TGTGCCAGCAGCACCGCCTCCGGAGGGCCAGGACTAAACAATGAGCAGTTCTTC.

The chain joins TRBV11-2 to TRBJ2-4; 9 bases agree with TRBD2. The CDR3 has 16 amino acids. In germline, CDR1 is SGHAT, CDR2 FQNNGV. V lost 4 bases, J lost 0 bases, and 4 bases stayed unmatched. Here the CDR3 DNA reads TGTGCCAGCAGCTCGGCGGGAGGGCCAGCCAAAAACATTCAGTACTTC. As protein: CASSSAGGPAKNIQYF.

The gene calls are TRBV4-1 and TRBJ2-7, with TRBD1 matching over 9 bases. The CDR3 length is 15 residues. Germline lookup yields CDR1 MGHRA and CDR2 YSYEKL. Trimming at V came to 0 bases and at J to 1 base, leaving 1 base not matched to a gene. The chain's CDR3 is CASSQEGQGSYEQYF. The CDR3 nucleotides read TGCGCCAGCAGCCAAGAGGGACAGGGTTCCTACGAGCAGTACTTC.

This clone has only one observation. The chain combines TRBV5-6 with TRBJ2-7; TRBD1 is a possible D gene (6 bases). V was pared by 4 bases and J by 1 base, with 9 bases between. CDR3 length: 13 residues. Germline CDR1 and CDR2: SGHDT and YYEEEE. This CDR3 is CASSRDRSYEQYF. The CDR3 bases are TGTGCCAGCAGCCGTGACAGGTCCTACGAGCAGTACTTC.

The chain employs TRBV6-4 and TRBJ1-2; 7 nucleotides match TRBD1. This CDR3 spans 15 amino acids. In germline, CDR1 is MRHNA, CDR2 SNTAGT. V dropped 3 bases and J dropped 5; count of bases not matched to a gene: 9. Written as DNA, the CDR3 is TGTGCCAGCAGTGATACGACAGGGTTAAAGTATGGCTACACCTTC. Protein: CASSDTTGLKYGYTF.

The chain is built from TRBV2 and TRBJ2-7, with a possible D match to TRBD1 (5 bases). This CDR3 spans 13 amino acids. Germline V gene lookup returns CDR1 SNHLY and CDR2 FYNNEI. V lost 9 bases and J lost 3, with 15 bases in between. The CDR3 DNA reads as TGTGCCAGTAAAACAGGCTCACGCTACGAGCAGTACTTC. Its translation: CASKTGSRYEQYF.

This CDR3 is CASSQQSSGTSGRAADTQYF. CDR3 nucleotides: TGTGCCAGCAGCCAACAATCTTCCGGGACTAGCGGGAGGGCCGCCGATACGCAGTATTTT. The chain uses TRBV27 and TRBJ2-3, with 16 nucleotides matching TRBD2. The V segment lost 6 bases and the J segment 6 bases; nucleotides outside the gene matches: 18. The CDR3 extends over 20 amino acids. CDR1 is MNHEY, CDR2 SMNVEV, per germline (reference sequence).

The V and J genes are TRBV5-8 and TRBJ2-5; TRBD2 matches at 7 bases. There are 13 residues in the CDR3. Trimming cost V 3 bases and J 5 bases; bases outside gene matches: 4. Germline lookup yields CDR1 SGHTS and CDR2 YDEGEE. The CDR3 DNA sequence: TGTGCCAGCAGCTGGGGGAGGGGCGAGACCCAGTACTTC. Translation gives CASSWGRGETQYF. The full variable domain, in which reference TRBV5-8 and TRBJ2-5 provide the parts outside the CDR3, is EAGVTQSPTHLIKTRGQQATLRCSPISGHTSVYWYQQALGLGLQFLLWYDEGEERNRGNFPPRFSGRQFPNYSSELNVNALELEDSALYLCASSWGRGETQYFGPGTRLLVL.

The rearrangement joins TRBV28 to TRBJ2-7, with D tentatively TRBD2 (5 bases). V gave up 3 bases and J gave up 2 bases, with 11 bases separating them. Germline lookup yields CDR1 MDHEN and CDR2 SYDVKM. The CDR3 sequence is 14 residues long. Written as DNA, the CDR3 is TGTGCCAGCAGTTTGAGCGGCAGACCCTACGAGCAGTACTTC. This sequence encodes CASSLSGRPYEQYF.

DNA of the CDR3: TGTGCCAGTAGTATAGATTTGGCTAGCGGCAACACAGATACGCAGTATTTT. This encodes CASSIDLASGNTDTQYF. This chain links TRBV19 with TRBJ2-3; 7 positions agree with TRBD2. J was trimmed by 2 bases and V by 0 bases; bases with no gene match: 8. Germline CDR1 is LNHDA and CDR2 is SQIVND (reference sequence). The CDR3 totals 17 residues.

The chain links TRBV6-1 to TRBJ1-2, with D possibly being TRBD1 (6 bases). Germline lookup yields CDR1 MNHNS and CDR2 SASEGT. Trimming removed 3 bases at V and 0 bases at J, with 11 bases between. The CDR3 is 15 amino acids. The DNA for the CDR3 is TGTGCCAGCAGTGACCAGGGGATGGCTAACTATGGCTACACCTTC. It codes for CASSDQGMANYGYTF.

The chain has TRBV4-1 and TRBJ1-5, with 9 bases lining up with TRBD1. The trim removed 0 bases at V and 0 bases at J, leaving 6 bases unmatched. Germline CDR1 and CDR2: MGHRA and YSYEKL. This CDR3 spans 18 amino acids. CDR3 sequence reads: CASSQEGDRADSNQPQHF. CDR3 nucleotides: TGCGCCAGCAGCCAAGAGGGGGACAGGGCGGATAGCAATCAGCCCCAGCATTTT.

The chain is built from TRBV28 and TRBJ2-7; 7 bases agree with TRBD2. CDR1 and CDR2 from the germline V gene are MDHEN and SYDVKM. The trim removed 2 bases at V and 0 bases at J, leaving 4 bases unmatched. The CDR3 is 15 amino acids. CDR3 sequence: CASSLGGGSSYEQYF. The CDR3 nucleotides are TGTGCCAGCAGTTTAGGGGGGGGGTCCTCCTACGAGCAGTACTTC.

V usage is TRBV5-4 and J usage is TRBJ2-3; 8 bases match TRBD2. This CDR3 contains 13 residues. The V gene's germline CDR1 is SGHNT and CDR2 YYREEE (reference sequence). Trimming removed 5 bases from V and 10 bases from J; junction bases left unmatched: 9. The DNA for the CDR3 is TGTGCCAGCAGAGAAGCGGGAGACCGTCCGCAGTATTTT. This translates into CASREAGDRPQYF. Full variable domain (outside the CDR3, taken from reference TRBV5-4 and TRBJ2-3): ETGVTQSPTHLIKTRGQQVTLRCSSQSGHNTVSWYQQALGQGPQFIFQYYREEENGRGNFPPRFSGLQFPNYSSELNVNALELDDSALYLCASREAGDRPQYFGPGTRLTVL.

The CDR3 loop reads CASSSPGQGNNEQFF. CDR3 nucleotide sequence: TGTGCCAGCAGCTCACCGGGACAGGGGAACAATGAGCAGTTCTTC. This sequence joins TRBV5-4 and TRBJ2-1, with 10 bases lining up with TRBD1. CDR1 and CDR2 (germline): SGHNT, YYREEE (reference sequence). Trimming at V came to 3 bases and at J to 5 bases, leaving 5 bases not matched to a gene. The CDR3 covers 15 residues.

The chain joins TRBV30 to TRBJ2-1; D uncertain. V gave up 3 bases and J gave up 0 bases, with 9 bases separating them. Germline-derived CDR1 and CDR2 are GTSNPN and SVGIG (reference sequence). The CDR3 totals 14 residues. DNA for the CDR3: TGTGCCTGGAGGAGCCGAAGCTCCTACAATGAGCAGTTCTTC. This gives the protein CAWRSRSSYNEQFF.